This TCR beta chain derives from a study of blood T cell repertoires in COVID-19. The germline V and J ends were trimmed by 2 bases and 6 bases, with 15 bases remaining between them. Germline V lookup: CDR1 SGHRS, CDR2 YFSETQ. The CDR3 covers 14 residues. As handled by the study authors: Amplifying reference gene primers gave estimates of nucleated cell counts. Sequencing was performed with immunoSEQ multiplex PCR; in TCRdb, only in-frame clones are kept and a portion is missing. The DNA was the basis for D and trimming; V, J and clone size are from that table. The data show around 160,000 clones, approximately 83% seen once.

Material: peripheral blood. The chain joins TRBV5-1 to TRBJ2-7; no clear D. The TCR sequence derives from a man aged 60 to 75 with acute or convalescent COVID-19. This chain's CDR3 is CASSFLESVGEQYF. CDR3 bases: TGCGCCAGCAGCTTTCTAGAGTCCGTGGGCGAGCAGTACTTC.